This TCR beta chain was identified in a study of cytomegalovirus exposure and HLA in healthy donors (dated by TCRdb to between 2016 and 2019). About the investigation overall: An earlier analysis of approximately 550 of the donors reported 276 Gb of sequence data and about 100 million unique TCR beta sequences from about 180 million T cells. About 320 gigabases of sequencing data and approximately 84 million unique TCR sequences were included in an early release covering under 650 HLA-typed donors. Of the roughly 400 genotyped donors, roughly 80% fell in the genetic ancestry cluster associated with self-reported Caucasian donors. The study aimed to test whether signatures of past pathogen exposure could be identified by cataloging public T cell receptors. The T cell repertoires of roughly 660 subjects were profiled by immunosequencing and related to cytomegalovirus serostatus. Along with the approximately 620-subject first cohort, a separate validation cohort of more than 90 different subjects was used. To predict cytomegalovirus infection status, the study combined high-throughput TCR immunosequencing, statistical association of individual TCRs with disease status, and machine learning. In a later analysis, previously published TCR beta repertoires from some 640 donors were re-analyzed and high-resolution HLA genotyping was added so that TCR occurrence patterns could be studied. In the later analysis, no new phenotypic data were used to find candidate immune exposures; instead, reliance was placed on TCR beta sequences and their occurrence across donors. To decide whether each TCR beta V gene segment behaved as functional or pseudogenic, an earlier analysis of several hundred of the donors relied on high-throughput TCR beta sequencing. Donor age, sex, ethnicity and CMV serostatus were collected together with the repertoire data. Genome-wide SNP genotypes for about 60% of the roughly 670 donors were used in a later genetic analysis, which treated that subset as a discovery cohort. All discovery cohort repertoires had been generated on a single sequencing platform. HLA typing included class I and class II loci at four-digit resolution. The number of typed donors differed by locus: about 620-640 for A, B, C, DRB1 and DQB1; 522 for DQA1; 606 for DPA1; and about 450 for DPB1. About 5 DR-DQ haplotypes were handled as single units for association and clustering, since linkage in the cohort was strong. Among 300 to 500 genotyped donors of the cohort, an average of approximately 240,000 unique TCR beta nucleotide sequences was sequenced per donor, of which about 18% were non-productive.

To note about this clone: The target of this receptor is not known.

The study at large found these results: A further reported finding was that TCR beta sequences accurately predicted the HLA-A and HLA-B alleles for most subjects in the first cohort. According to a later analysis, TCR association rates differed among HLA loci, with DRB1 alleles showing the most associated TCRs and HLA-C alleles showing the fewest. Compared with the approximately 710-donor mean, donors in an Asian-associated ancestry cluster had fewer N-insertions in productive TCRs, according to a later genetic analysis. The authors suggested that the approach could potentially be generalized to other disease states and immunological phenotypes. In this cohort, only TCR beta chains were sequenced, and detectable features were limited by the absence of alpha or paired-chain data. Across donors, most TCR sequences were observed very rarely, whereas some public TCRs were present in many individuals. A few of the identified cytomegalovirus-associated TCR beta chains were confirmed in vitro to be specific for cytomegalovirus antigens. Presence/absence analyses assumed roughly uniform sequencing depth across donors, an assumption that may not hold. V-gene and J-gene trimming of TCR beta chains was associated with a missense DCLRE1C variant in a later genetic analysis, and the association was replicated in an independent cohort. Because counts were too low, more than 15 rarely observed V segments, including chromosome 9 orphons, were excluded from the earlier analysis of some 540 of the donors. In a later analysis, 16,951 TCR beta sequences were associated with specific HLA alleles at a false discovery rate of 0.05. In an earlier analysis of about 540 of the donors, most TCR beta V segments were observed in productive rearrangements about 90% or about 30% of the time, broadly matching IMGT annotations. Correlated functional status among segregating V segments might reflect linkage disequilibrium, but an unknown experimental factor could not be ruled out. In both the original and validation cohorts, the classifier was reported to diagnose cytomegalovirus status with high specificity and sensitivity. In a later analysis, several top co-occurrence clusters were reported to appear linked to parvovirus B19, influenza, CMV and Epstein-Barr virus. A cluster of highly shared sequence variants was judged likely to be a technical artifact of the sequencing pipeline. For the cohort, immune exposure information was limited to CMV serostatus. Because HLA typing was missing for some donors at each locus, association tests included only the typed subset. A later analysis found that HLA-associated TCR beta chains were more clonally expanded and had lower generation probabilities than equally common non-associated chains. Strong co-occurrence of HLA alleles, especially DR and DQ, made assigning TCR associations to individual alleles difficult. According to a later analysis, most CMV-associated TCR beta chains appeared to be HLA-restricted, and the HLA associations seemed to be driven largely by CMV exposure. Some IMGT-functional V segments, including TRBV6-2 and TRBV6-3, could not be distinguished by the 87-base-pair reads and were therefore excluded. The study gave a list of some 150 TCR beta chains associated with cytomegalovirus.

The cohort consisted of approximately 690 healthy bone marrow donors. All cohort members were sampled while nominally healthy, although unrecorded immune exposures were likely present. The donor was CMV seropositive and belonged to the group of a few hundred seropositive cohort members. Every donor gave a peripheral blood sample, and the peripheral blood mononuclear cells from that sample were used for TCR beta sequencing. The Qiagen DNeasy Blood Extraction Kit was used to extract genomic DNA from the blood cell samples. Receptor amplification or capture employed the immunoSEQ multiplex PCR assay. For the multiplex PCR, a mixture combining 60 forward primers for TCR Vbeta segments and 13 reverse primers for TCR Jbeta segments was used. A multiplex PCR assay on genomic DNA amplified the CDR3 region of rearranged TCR beta genes. The amplified TCR beta libraries were sequenced on the Illumina HiSeq System as 87-base-pair reads. As for the original processing: In a later analysis, tens of millions of unique TCR beta chains were counted across the roughly 610 repertoires, and around 10 million of these chains were shared by at least two donors. Raw reads were error-corrected and collapsed into unique sequences by a nearest-neighbor algorithm in which closely related sequences were merged to remove PCR and sequencing errors. CDR3 sequences were aligned to IMGT reference sequences to assign V, D and J gene segments. For a sequence to be retained, at least a six-nucleotide match to both a V gene segment and a J gene segment was required. A rearrangement counted as productive if the CDR3 had no stop codons and remained in frame with V and J, and every other rearrangement counted as non-productive. CDR3 was defined by IMGT convention, running from the second conserved V-encoded cysteine to the conserved J-encoded phenylalanine. The earlier analysis of a few hundred of the donors excluded any sequence lacking an unambiguous match to a single V gene segment. In an earlier analysis of about 590 of the donors, a V segment was called functional when productive rearrangements were above 56.7%, and segregating when the standard deviation between donors exceeded 5%. A statistical classification framework was developed to diagnose cytomegalovirus status using the catalog of TCR beta chain sequences. V and J gene assignment, in a later analysis, came from comparing TCR nucleotide sequences with IMGT/GENE-DB human TR gene sequences. In a later analysis, CDR3 sequences and most-parsimonious VDJ recombination scenarios were assigned using the TCRdist pipeline. A later analysis defined each TCR beta chain by its CDR3 amino acid sequence plus V-gene family, and excluded reads lacking a unique V-gene family. A later analysis removed 550 to 650 highly shared, low-generation-probability nucleotide sequences to deal with suspected cross-contamination and a sequencing artifact. A later analysis calculated a clonal expansion index for each public chain from normalized within-repertoire ranks of inferred template counts. Generation probabilities in a later analysis came from a VDJ recombination model fitted to out-of-frame rearrangements, and those results were checked against IGoR. A later analysis scored TCR-TCR, TCR-HLA and TCR-CMV co-occurrence with hypergeometric tests, applying a repertoire-size bias correction to TCR pairs. False discovery rates were estimated in a later analysis by permuting HLA or CMV assignments 20 times. In a later analysis, co-occurring TCRs were grouped using DBSCAN, and TCRdist sequence similarity was added for clustering within HLA-allele-positive subsets. For co-occurrence clustering, repertoires with fewer than 30,000 or more than 120,000 public chains were excluded, along with a handful of repertoires with anomalous nucleotide sharing. Entries here come from immuneACCESS through TCRdb and include only in-frame sequences with V and J called. Some clones fail to appear in such tables; in the studies checked, an unresolved V gene covers under half of the shortfall, and the cause of the remainder is unknown. The V and J calls and the clone size are those of that table, but D and trimming were determined from the DNA. This sample's table has entries for around 35,000 clones. The top ten clonotypes cover 1.5% to 2% of the sample.

From V the trimming removes 0 bases and from J it removes 0 bases, while the gene matches leave 5 bases of the junction unaccounted for. The germline V gene specifies SGHVS as CDR1 and FQNEAQ as CDR2. The CDR3 sequence holds 18 residues, the cysteine and phenylalanine included. The only DNA kept is the CDR3, 54 bases in frame from the first base. What was sequenced was PBMCs. This receptor chain uses TRBV7-8 and TRBJ2-7, with 13 bases in between that match TRBD2. The TCR was taken from a woman between 35 and 50 years old in good health and CMV-seropositive. Read as DNA, the sequence is TGTGCCAGCAGCTTAGCGGGGACTAGCGGGGAGATCTCCTACGAGCAGTACTTC. It translates as CASSLAGTSGEISYEQYF.